The 8 T cell receptor beta chains below come from one sample, sequenced in a study of T-cell memory formation after mild COVID-19 (TCRdb year 2021). The library was prepared using 5' RACE. The reads were generated on an Illumina NovaSeq 6000. TCRdb reworked the public reads: Q25 trimming with fastp, MiXCR clone assembly, productive beta chains retained. Records with the same CDR3 protein are collapsed into one entry carrying the most frequent genes and DNA. The sample contains 300,000 to 350,000 distinct CDR3 sequences, approximately 15% of them found a single time. The ten largest clones take up 20% to 25% of the sample. The sequencing sample was made of PBMCs or a T cell subset sorted from them (not recorded which). The receptors stem from a man aged 18-30 years who had mild COVID-19 (a few samples of this study predate the infection). The sample titles of this study are shuffled in the database, so cell type and time point are left out; the donor was told from shared clones.

This clonotype has just a few counts. The rearrangement uses TRBV3-1 and TRBJ1-1; no definite D call. The CDR3 runs 16 residues. CDR1 is LGHDT, CDR2 YNNKEL, per germline (reference sequence). V gave up 4 bases and J gave up 6 bases, with 21 bases separating them. CDR3 sequence (DNA): TGTGCCAGCAGCCCCGGGCGTGGCTGGAAGAGGGCTGAAGCTTTCTTT. Translation gives CASSPGRGWKRAEAFF.

The chain recombines TRBV9 with TRBJ1-2; TRBD1 agrees at 8 bases. This CDR3 has 15 amino acids. The V and J ends lost 3 bases and 8 bases, in that order; junction bases with no gene match: 12. Germline-derived CDR1 and CDR2 are SGDLS and YYNGEE. CDR3 nucleotide sequence: TGTGCCAGCAGCGCAGGGGGCCCTACAGCTATGGGCTACACCTTC. Translation gives CASSAGGPTAMGYTF. Filled out from reference TRBV9 and TRBJ1-2, the complete variable domain reads DSGVTQTPKHLITATGQRVTLRCSPRSGDLSVYWYQQSLDQGLQFLIQYYNGEERAKGNILERFSAQQFPDLHSELNLSSLELGDSALYFCASSAGGPTAMGYTFGSGTRLTVV.

This sequence joins TRBV6-6 and TRBJ2-1; D may be TRBD2 (7 bases). V was trimmed by 10 bases and J by 8 bases, leaving 21 bases between them. Germline assignment: CDR1 MNHNY and CDR2 SVGAGI (reference sequence). The CDR3 extends over 14 amino acids. CDR3 DNA: TGTGCCACCCGCTCGGGCGGGGGCCCGGATGAGCAGTTCTTC. This encodes CATRSGGGPDEQFF.

The V and J genes are TRBV5-1 and TRBJ2-7; tentative D call: TRBD1 (5 bases). This CDR3 spans 14 amino acids. Germline V lookup: CDR1 SGHRS, CDR2 YFSETQ. V was trimmed by 0 bases and J by 7 bases, leaving 14 bases between them. The chain's CDR3 is CASSLAVRGREQYF. The CDR3 DNA is TGCGCCAGCAGCTTGGCCGTAAGGGGTCGGGAGCAGTACTTC. The full variable domain, in which reference TRBV5-1 and TRBJ2-7 provide the parts outside the CDR3, is KAGVTQTPRYLIKTRGQQVTLSCSPISGHRSVSWYQQTPGQGLQFLFEYFSETQRNKGNFPGRFSGRQFSNSRSEMNVSTLELGDSALYLCASSLAVRGREQYFGPGTRLTVT.

This clonotype was found a few times. This sequence joins TRBV11-2 and TRBJ1-3; D not certain. CDR1 SGHAT and CDR2 FQNNGV come from the germline V gene. The CDR3 is made up of 12 amino acids. Between the trimmed V and J ends, which lost 5 bases and 4 bases, there was a span of 6 bases. DNA of the CDR3: TGTGCCAGCAGCAATGTCGGAAACACCATATATTTT. As protein: CASSNVGNTIYF. Together with reference TRBV11-2 and TRBJ1-3, the CDR3 gives the full variable domain: EAGVAQSPRYKIIEKRQSVAFWCNPISGHATLYWYQQILGQGPKLLIQFQNNGVVDDSQLPKDRFSAERLKGVDSTLKIQPAKLEDSAVYLCASSNVGNTIYFGEGSWLTVV.

This clonotype was seen more than once but under ten times. The V call is TRBV29-1, the J call TRBJ2-3, with TRBD2 identical over 7 bases. The germline V gene encodes CDR1 SQVTM and CDR2 ANQGSEA. The CDR3 length is 13 residues. Losses at the gene ends were 5 bases for V and 5 bases for J; bases not matched to a gene: 7. CDR3 in amino acids: CSVRRGSEDTQYF. CDR3 bases: TGCAGCGTTAGGCGGGGGTCGGAAGATACGCAGTATTTT.

This chain uses TRBV7-9 with TRBJ1-6; TRBD1 aligns across 8 bases. J was trimmed by 5 bases and V by 4 bases; bases with no gene match: 4. The CDR3 spans 15 residues. The germline V gene encodes CDR1 SEHNR and CDR2 FQNEAQ (reference sequence). As DNA, the CDR3 is TGTGCCAGCAGCTATCAGGGGGCGGATAATTCACCCCTCCACTTT. Translated: CASSYQGADNSPLHF.

In this sample, this clonotype turned up a few times. The chain carries TRBV20-1 and TRBJ2-5; 7 bases are a match to TRBD2. The CDR3 is made up of 14 amino acids. Germline values: CDR1 DFQATT, CDR2 SNEGSKA (reference sequence). The trim removed 0 bases at V and 4 bases at J, leaving 5 bases unmatched. CDR3 DNA sequence: TGCAGTGCTAGAGACTTAGCGGGTTTAGAGACCCAGTACTTC. This encodes CSARDLAGLETQYF.